This T cell receptor beta chain appears in the sequencing data of a study of cytomegalovirus exposure and HLA in healthy donors. Broader study findings: Rare TCR sequences dominated, though some public TCRs recurred in many donors. Listed as cytomegalovirus-associated were 150 or so TCR beta chains. Confirmation in vitro established that a few CMV-associated chains were specific for CMV antigens. Both high specificity and high sensitivity reportedly marked the classifier's diagnosis of cytomegalovirus status.

This clone was seen once. Its antigen remains unknown. Generated by immunoSEQ multiplex PCR, the TCRdb table keeps only in-frame clones and is missing some. This table holds some 110,000 clones, 90% to 95% found once. The sequence was obtained from a woman aged 18-29 years in good health and CMV-seronegative. The sequencing sample was made of PBMCs.

CDR3 nucleotide sequence: TGTGCCAGCAGCGGAGAAGATCGGGGAGAGACCCAGTACTTC. As protein: CASSGEDRGETQYF. The V gene is TRBV5-4, the J gene TRBJ2-5, with D possibly matching TRBD2 (5 bases). Germline assignment: CDR1 SGHNT and CDR2 YYREEE (reference sequence). The CDR3 runs 14 residues. The V gene lost 4 bases and the J gene lost 4 bases, with 14 bases spanning the gap.